This T cell receptor (beta chain) was identified in a study of blood T cell repertoires in COVID-19. Generated by immunoSEQ multiplex PCR, the TCRdb table keeps only in-frame clones and is missing some. The sample has around 370,000 clones, around 90% seen once; the top ten hold approximately 6.2%. Germline assignment: CDR1 LGHNA and CDR2 YNFKEQ. The junction had 7 bases not matched to a gene; V was cut back by 4 bases and J by 5 bases. The CDR3 is 15 amino acids. The TCR originated in a man between 18 and 35 years old with active or convalescent COVID-19. Sequences were obtained from peripheral blood. The chain joins TRBV4-2 to TRBJ2-2; 7 nucleotides line up with TRBD1. The CDR3 here is CASSRGQELTGELFF. CDR3 DNA: TGTGCCAGCAGCCGTGGACAGGAGCTAACCGGGGAGCTGTTTTTT.